The text below deals with one TCR beta chain. The antigen is undetermined. V lost 11 bases and J lost 7, with 14 bases in between. Germline CDR1 and CDR2: MNHNS and SASEGT. CDR3 length equals 11 residues. The data originate from a study of cytomegalovirus exposure and HLA in healthy donors. The study, taken as a whole, reports: Among TCR beta chains, those listed as cytomegalovirus-associated numbered some 160. Immune exposure data for these donors was limited to CMV serostatus. Analysis performed later showed TCR beta chains linked to HLA being more clonally expanded than equally common others.

A multiplex PCR was run with 60 Vbeta primers and 13 Jbeta primers. Assay used: immunoSEQ multiplex PCR; TCRdb lists only in-frame clones, some missing. Among about 150,000 clones listed, less than 10% were seen once. Sequenced sample: PBMCs. This chain joins TRBV6-1 and TRBJ1-2, with D possibly TRBD1 on 5 matching bases. The clonotype comes from a man aged 45 to 65 in good health and CMV-seronegative. The CDR3 bases are TGTGCCTCCGCCCGGGGGTTTGGCTACACCTTC. Its translation is CASARGFGYTF.